This entry lists 27 T cell receptor beta chains sequenced from one sample in a study of T cells of healthy individuals. A single record per CDR3 protein comes from TCRdb applying MiXCR to the 5' RACE reads. The sample includes around 90,000 distinct CDR3 sequences, approximately 5.4% of them seen just once. These receptors were collected from a female donor in good health.

The gene calls are TRBV27 and TRBJ2-4; 10 nucleotides align to TRBD1. The CDR3 is made up of 15 amino acids. The ends lost 8 bases at V and 5 bases at J; junction bases unmatched: 9. Per the germline V gene, CDR1 is MNHEY and CDR2 is SMNVEV (reference sequence). This CDR3 reads CASSPRGQGQNIQYF. CDR3 sequence (DNA): TGTGCCAGCTCGCCGCGGGGACAGGGGCAAAACATTCAGTACTTC.

The chain employs TRBV20-1 and TRBJ2-3, with 7 bases lining up with TRBD2. The CDR3 has 15 residues. The germline CDR1 and CDR2 sequences are DFQATT and SNEGSKA (reference sequence). V lost 3 bases, J lost 2 bases, and 8 bases stayed unmatched. CDR3 bases: TGCAGTGCTAGCCAGGCTAGCGGATACACAGATACGCAGTATTTT. Translated, it gives CSASQASGYTDTQYF.

This clonotype was detected ten times or more. The CDR3 is CASSWTGQGNSPLHF. The CDR3 DNA reads TGTGCCAGCAGCTGGACAGGGCAGGGCAATTCACCCCTCCACTTT. The chain links TRBV7-9 to TRBJ1-6, with TRBD1 matching 8 bases. Germline CDR1 SEHNR, CDR2 FQNEAQ (reference sequence). V lost 4 bases and J lost 7; bases outside the gene matches: 6. This CDR3 is 15 amino acids long.

This clonotype was observed many times. This chain connects TRBV7-9 to TRBJ2-2; TRBD2 agrees at 8 bases. Germline V gives CDR1 SEHNR, CDR2 FQNEAQ (reference sequence). J lost 4 bases, V lost 4 bases, and 8 bases had no gene match. The CDR3 runs to 16 residues. The CDR3 loop is CASSSREGLATGELFF. The CDR3 bases are TGTGCCAGCAGCTCCCGGGAGGGGCTTGCCACCGGGGAGCTGTTTTTT.

This clonotype was found many times. The chain uses TRBV5-1 and TRBJ2-3; 8 nucleotides line up with TRBD2. The CDR3 totals 16 residues. The J segment lost 1 base and the V segment lost 0 bases, leaving 4 bases of the junction unmatched. CDR1 is SGHRS and CDR2 is YFSETQ in the germline V gene. The CDR3 bases are TGCGCCAGCAGCTTGGAGGCTAGCGGGCGCACAGATACGCAGTATTTT. It yields the protein CASSLEASGRTDTQYF.

This chain links TRBV14 with TRBJ1-6; 8 bases are shared with TRBD1. Germline V gene sequence: CDR1 SGHDN, CDR2 FVKESK. J was trimmed by 7 bases and V by 5 bases; bases with no gene match: 7. The length of the CDR3 is 15 residues. For the CDR3, the DNA is TGTGCCAGCAGCTCCCGGACAGGGACGAATTCACCCCTCCACTTT. As protein: CASSSRTGTNSPLHF.

V and J are TRBV12-3 or TRBV12-4 and TRBJ2-3; D may be TRBD2 (6 bases). The CDR3 is 15 residues long. The ends were cut back, 1 base at V and 5 bases at J, with 13 bases in the middle. The CDR3 reads CASSLVAPGVDTQYF. The CDR3 DNA reads as TGTGCCAGCAGTTTAGTCGCTCCGGGGGTAGATACGCAGTATTTT.

This clonotype occurred a few times. This chain links TRBV10-3 with TRBJ1-5, with TRBD1 identical over 7 bases. Germline lookup yields CDR1 ENHRY and CDR2 SYGVKD. This CDR3 spans 19 amino acids. J was trimmed by 7 bases and V by 0 bases; bases with no gene match: 18. CDR3 DNA sequence: TGTGCCATCAGTGAGTCTATCGAAAGACAGGGAGAGGTGCGGCAGCCCCAGCATTTT. Translated, it gives CAISESIERQGEVRQPQHF.

In this sample, this clonotype turned up many times. In DNA, the CDR3 is TGTGCCACCAGTGATCCGGACAGGCCCCACGAGCAGTACTTC. It is translated as CATSDPDRPHEQYF. The chain joins TRBV24-1 to TRBJ2-7; 7 bases align to TRBD1. Per the germline V gene, CDR1 is KGHDR and CDR2 is SFDVKD. This CDR3 is built from 14 residues. J was trimmed by 5 bases and V by 3 bases; bases with no gene match: 6.

This clonotype has just a few counts. The chain uses TRBV5-1 and TRBJ2-1; no clear D. Germline CDR1 SGHRS, CDR2 YFSETQ. This CDR3 contains 17 residues. Trimming took 0 bases from V and 6 from J, leaving 19 bases between them. DNA of the CDR3: TGCGCCAGCAGCTTGGTTCTTACCGGGTCCAGTGGCAATGAGCAGTTCTTC. The encoded protein is CASSLVLTGSSGNEQFF.

This clonotype was counted between two and nine times. The gene calls are TRBV7-3 and TRBJ2-3; TRBD2 matches at 15 bases. The CDR3 runs 16 residues. CDR1 is SGHTA, CDR2 FQGTGA, per germline. V lost 8 bases, J lost 6 bases, and 9 bases stayed unmatched. The CDR3 coding sequence is TGTGCCAGCGCGGGACTAGCGGGAGGATTGTTTGATACGCAGTATTTT. Translating gives CASAGLAGGLFDTQYF. Supplemented by reference TRBV7-3 and TRBJ2-3, the full variable domain reads GAGVSQTPSNKVTEKGKYVELRCDPISGHTALYWYRQSLGQGPEFLIYFQGTGAADDSGLPNDRFFAVRPEGSVSTLKIQRTERGDSAVYLCASAGLAGGLFDTQYFGPGTRLTVL.

This clonotype was seen many times. CDR3 nucleotides: TGTGCCAGCAGCTCGCCCCGCAGGGAGAACACTGAAGCTTTCTTT. Its translation: CASSSPRRENTEAFF. V is TRBV7-3 and J is TRBJ1-1; perhaps TRBD1 as D (5 bases). The V end lost 4 bases, the J end lost 1 base, and 13 bases lay between the germline ends. The CDR3 consists of 15 residues. Germline-derived CDR1 and CDR2 are SGHTA and FQGTGA.

The gene calls are TRBV18 and TRBJ1-1; D is undetermined. The CDR3 consists of 14 residues. The germline gives CDR1 KGHSH, CDR2 LQKENI. V was pared by 0 bases and J by 0 bases, with 5 bases between. CDR3 in DNA: TGTGCCAGCTCACCACCTTCTTTGAACACTGAAGCTTTCTTT. Its protein is CASSPPSLNTEAFF.

This clonotype was observed at least ten times. V and J are TRBV6-5 and TRBJ2-7, with TRBD1 matching 9 bases. Germline CDR1 and CDR2: MNHEY and SVGAGI. J lost 6 bases, V lost 7 bases, and 10 bases had no gene match. CDR3 length: 14 amino acids. CDR3 nucleotide sequence: TGTGCCAGCACCGCCCCGGCACAGGGGGCCGAGCAGTACTTC. Residues: CASTAPAQGAEQYF.

This clonotype was picked up many times. V is TRBV6-2 or TRBV6-3 and J is TRBJ2-2; the match to TRBD1 covers 10 bases. The germline V gene has CDR1 MNHEY and CDR2 SVGEGT. Germline trimming cut 7 bases from V and 8 bases from J; bases unmatched to any gene: 13. The CDR3 spans 16 residues. CDR3 amino acids: CASTHRDRGVYGELFF. The CDR3, as DNA: TGTGCCAGCACCCACCGGGACAGGGGAGTTTATGGGGAGCTGTTTTTT.

In its sample, this clonotype was seen many times. This chain connects TRBV7-6 to TRBJ1-1, with D unresolved. The ends were cut back, 1 base at V and 0 bases at J, with 6 bases in the middle. CDR1 SGHVS and CDR2 FNYEAQ come from the germline V gene. This CDR3 contains 14 residues. CDR3 DNA: TGTGCCAGCAGCTTAGGGCAGATGAACACTGAAGCTTTCTTT. Amino acid sequence: CASSLGQMNTEAFF.

This clonotype was seen at least ten times. This chain links TRBV20-1 with TRBJ2-7, with TRBD2 as a possible D gene (6 bases). V was shortened by 0 bases and J by 6 bases, with 12 bases between the two germline ends. This CDR3 spans 13 amino acids. Per the germline V gene, CDR1 is DFQATT and CDR2 is SNEGSKA (reference sequence). The DNA of the CDR3 is TGCAGTGCTAGAGATATCGGGAGTTTCGAGCAGTACTTC. Residues: CSARDIGSFEQYF.

The gene calls are TRBV7-2 and TRBJ1-2; D is unclear. Germline V gene data show CDR1 as SGHTA and CDR2 as FQGNSA. The CDR3 is made up of 17 amino acids. V lost 1 base, J lost 0 bases, and 15 bases lay in between. The CDR3 loop reads CASSLDAGARANYGYTF. Here the CDR3 DNA reads TGTGCCAGCAGCTTAGACGCAGGAGCAAGAGCTAACTATGGCTACACCTTC.

At least ten counts were recorded for this clonotype. The chain joins TRBV6-2 or TRBV6-3 to TRBJ2-2; 9 bases fit TRBD2. Germline V gene lookup returns CDR1 MNHEY and CDR2 SVGEGT. The CDR3 is 16 residues long. The V gene end was trimmed by 5 bases and the J gene end by 2 bases; junction bases not matched to a gene: 6. Written as DNA, the CDR3 is TGTGCCAGCAGTCCGACGGGACTAGCAAACACCGGGGAGCTGTTTTTT. Its translation: CASSPTGLANTGELFF.

This clonotype was picked up many times. This chain links TRBV28 with TRBJ2-7, with D unclear. Germline V gene data show CDR1 as MDHEN and CDR2 as SYDVKM. V was cut by 2 bases and J by 2 bases, with 16 bases left in between. This CDR3 has 16 residues. The CDR3 DNA is TGTGCCAGCAGTTTAACTCCTCCCGAACGAGCCTACGAGCAGTACTTC. Translation: CASSLTPPERAYEQYF.

At least ten counts were recorded for this clonotype. This chain joins TRBV7-2 and TRBJ2-7, with D possibly being TRBD1 or TRBD2 (5 bases each). The V gene's germline CDR1 is SGHTA and CDR2 FQGNSA. V was shortened by 5 bases and J by 5 bases, with 13 bases between the two germline ends. This CDR3 contains 13 residues. The CDR3 reads CASSPRRGDEQYF. In DNA form, the CDR3 reads TGTGCCAGCAGCCCGCGACGGGGCGACGAGCAGTACTTC.

This clonotype came up many times. V is TRBV20-1 and J is TRBJ1-1; D not certain. Germline assignment: CDR1 DFQATT and CDR2 SNEGSKA (reference sequence). With 3 bases removed from V and 0 bases from J, the gap between germline ends came to 20 bases. This CDR3 is 17 amino acids long. The CDR3 region is CSASKRGRSPLNTEAFF. CDR3 DNA sequence: TGCAGTGCTAGTAAACGGGGTCGTTCTCCCTTGAACACTGAAGCTTTCTTT.

The rearrangement joins TRBV12-3 or TRBV12-4 to TRBJ2-5; D gene uncertain. Trimming removed 2 bases from V and 0 bases from J, with 7 bases in between. CDR3 length: 14 amino acids. CDR3 protein: CASSLLTDQETQYF. DNA of the CDR3: TGTGCCAGCAGTTTACTGACTGACCAAGAGACCCAGTACTTC.

This clonotype was recorded many times. The chain combines TRBV7-9 with TRBJ2-3, with D perhaps TRBD2 (6 bases). V was clipped by 3 bases and J by 2 bases, with 15 bases between them. CDR1 and CDR2 (germline): SEHNR, FQNEAQ (reference sequence). This CDR3 is 16 amino acids long. The CDR3 bases are TGTGCCAGCAGCTTCCTACTGGCGGGATACACAGATACGCAGTATTTT. Encoded protein: CASSFLLAGYTDTQYF.

In regard to this clonotype: At one end, the junction sequence differs from germline, possibly due to a read error. This chain uses TRBV4-1 with TRBJ2-3; 8 bases agree with TRBD2. The germline CDR1 and CDR2 sequences are MGHRA and YSYEKL. This CDR3 has 17 amino acids. The DNA of the CDR3 is TGCGACAGCATCCCAAGTATAGGCGGGAGGCGGTCAGATACGCAGTATTTT. This translates into CDSIPSIGGRRSDTQYF.

The genes are TRBV2 and TRBJ2-7; D is unclear. The germline V and J ends were trimmed by 1 base and 6 bases, with 19 bases remaining between them. CDR1 is SNHLY and CDR2 is FYNNEI in the germline V gene. The CDR3 extends over 16 amino acids. CDR3 DNA: TGTGCCAGCAGTGAAGGTCCAGCGCGATACCTCGGCGAGCAGTACTTC. Translation gives CASSEGPARYLGEQYF.

This clonotype was counted many times. The chain links TRBV4-3 to TRBJ2-2; maybe TRBD2 (5 bases). The CDR3 is made up of 17 amino acids. Germline V lookup: CDR1 LGHNA, CDR2 YSLEER. With 0 bases removed from V and 5 bases from J, the gap between germline ends came to 16 bases. The CDR3 is CASSQERVVATTGELFF. CDR3 bases: TGCGCCAGCAGCCAAGAGAGGGTGGTAGCGACAACCGGGGAGCTGTTTTTT.